A selection of T cell receptor beta chains follows, all from one sample in a study of T cell responses to AZD1222 COVID-19 vaccine. Sequencing used immunoSEQ multiplex PCR; TCRdb keeps in-frame clones, though not all of them. In the table there are under 110,000 clones, around 91% of which are singletons. The specimen comprised peripheral blood, sampled 28 days after the second AZD1222 dose. These receptors came from an adult who received the AZD1222 COVID-19 vaccine. The CDR3 runs from the conserved cysteine through the conserved F or W. A D gene is named only where the DNA matches it firmly. A clone size is listed for some rows: how often the clone was seen (once, few, many), or a class if it is expanded.

J gene | V gene | clone size | D gene | CDR3 protein | CDR3 DNA
TRBJ1-2 | TRBV7-6 | - | TRBD1 | CASSPRVRSGQGSNYGYTF | TGTGCCAGCAGCCCGCGCGTACGAAGTGGACAGGGGAGTAACTATGGCTACACCTTC
TRBJ2-3 | TRBV5-1 | - | - | CASSLRGWADTQYF | TGCGCCAGCAGCTTACGGGGGTGGGCAGATACGCAGTATTTT
TRBJ2-1 | TRBV19 | - | TRBD2 | CASSMGLADYNEQFF | TGTGCCAGTAGTATGGGGCTAGCGGACTACAATGAGCAGTTCTTC
TRBJ2-1 | TRBV7-3 | - | TRBD2 | CASSTGGALYNEQFF | TGTGCCAGCAGTACCGGGGGGGCCCTTTACAATGAGCAGTTCTTC
TRBJ2-3 | TRBV2 | once | TRBD2 | CASRATSGDTQYF | TGTGCCAGCAGGGCGACTAGCGGAGATACGCAGTATTTT
TRBJ1-3 | TRBV18 | - | - | CASSPRTPSGNTIYF | TGTGCCAGCTCACCACGGACCCCCTCTGGAAACACCATATATTTT
TRBJ2-3 | TRBV7-3 | - | - | CASSLILSDKADTQYF | TGTGCCAGCAGCTTAATTCTCTCAGACAAAGCAGATACGCAGTATTTT
TRBJ1-2 | TRBV15 | - | - | CATSRDPGPGYGYTF | TGTGCCACCAGCAGAGATCCCGGACCCGGCTATGGCTACACCTTC
TRBJ1-1 | TRBV12-3/TRBV12-4 | - | - | CASSPTGNTEAFF | TGTGCCAGCAGCCCGACAGGGAACACTGAAGCTTTCTTT
TRBJ1-6 | TRBV5-6 | - | TRBD1 | CASSLRGGAGSTNSPLHF | TGTGCCAGCAGCTTGAGAGGGGGCGCCGGTTCAACCAATTCACCCCTCCACTTT
TRBJ1-3 | TRBV2 | - | - | CAYGRNTIYF | TGTGCCTACGGAAGAAACACCATATATTTT
TRBJ2-1 | TRBV18 | once | TRBD2 | CASSQGGGDYNEQFF | TGTGCCAGCTCACAAGGCGGGGGGGACTACAATGAGCAGTTCTTC
TRBJ1-5 | TRBV2 | few | - | CASSGGLLGSNQPQHF | TGTGCCAGCAGTGGGGGGTTGTTGGGTAGCAATCAGCCCCAGCATTTT
TRBJ1-4 | TRBV5-5 | - | - | CASSPAPSATNEKLFF | TGTGCCAGCAGCCCTGCCCCCAGTGCAACTAATGAAAAACTGTTTTTT
TRBJ1-2 | TRBV6-2/TRBV6-3 | - | TRBD1 | CASSSRQGAIVLTF | TGTGCCAGCAGTTCCCGACAGGGGGCGATTGTGCTCACCTTC
TRBJ2-7 | TRBV3-1/TRBV3-2 | once | - | CASKPSGIGSYEQYF | TGTGCCAGCAAACCTTCGGGGATAGGCTCCTACGAGCAGTACTTC
TRBJ1-1 | TRBV9 | - | - | CASSVEGGVTEAFF | TGTGCCAGCAGCGTAGAGGGAGGGGTCACTGAAGCTTTCTTT
TRBJ2-2 | TRBV2 | - | - | CASSDPGMNTGELFF | TGTGCCAGCAGTGACCCAGGAATGAACACCGGGGAGCTGTTTTTT
TRBJ2-5 | TRBV7-6 | - | - | CASSLAPAGLLEETQYF | TGTGCCAGCAGCTTAGCCCCCGCAGGGCTCTTAGAAGAGACCCAGTACTTC
TRBJ2-7 | TRBV3-1/TRBV3-2 | - | TRBD1 | CASSSGTGAYEQYF | TGTGCCAGCAGCTCCGGGACAGGGGCCTACGAGCAGTACTTC
TRBJ2-5 | TRBV5-1 | - | - | CASSSQETQYF | TGCGCCAGCAGCTCCCAAGAGACCCAGTACTTC
TRBJ1-6 | TRBV6-5 | - | TRBD1 | CASSLRDRENSPLHF | TGTGCCAGCAGCCTCCGGGACAGGGAAAATTCACCCCTCCACTTT
TRBJ2-2 | TRBV5-6 | - | - | CASSQGGNTGELFF | TGTGCCAGCAGCCAGGGAGGGAACACCGGGGAGCTGTTTTTT
TRBJ2-1 | TRBV7-2 | - | - | CASPGALYNEQFF | TGTGCCAGCCCAGGGGCGTTATACAATGAGCAGTTCTTC
TRBJ2-3 | TRBV6-4 | - | TRBD2 | CASSDGRGGPTDTQYF | TGTGCCAGCAGTGACGGGCGGGGGGGCCCAACAGATACGCAGTATTTT
TRBJ1-2 | TRBV9 | - | TRBD1 | CASGAGGGPYGYTF | TGTGCCAGCGGAGCAGGGGGGGGACCCTATGGCTACACCTTC
TRBJ2-5 | TRBV11-3 | - | - | CASSRQVQETQYF | TGTGCCAGCAGTCGACAGGTCCAAGAGACCCAGTACTTC
TRBJ1-1 | TRBV5-1 | - | - | CASSFGADTEAFF | TGCGCCAGCAGCTTTGGGGCGGACACTGAAGCTTTCTTT
TRBJ1-1 | TRBV7-9 | - | TRBD1 | CASSSTGWRDEAFF | TGTGCCAGCAGCTCGACAGGGTGGAGGGATGAAGCTTTCTTT
TRBJ1-5 | TRBV6-2/TRBV6-3 | - | TRBD1 | CASSQTGISQPQHF | TGTGCCAGCAGCCAGACAGGGATCAGTCAGCCCCAGCATTTT
TRBJ2-7 | TRBV5-8 | - | TRBD1 | CASRRGTGLQTYEQYF | TGTGCCAGCAGGAGAGGGACAGGACTCCAAACCTACGAGCAGTACTTC
TRBJ2-5 | TRBV5-4 | once | - | CASSSKGQNQETQYF | TGTGCCAGCAGCTCCAAGGGACAAAATCAAGAGACCCAGTACTTC
TRBJ2-1 | TRBV29-1 | - | - | CSGSTGGRDNEQFF | TGCAGCGGATCTACCGGGGGGCGAGACAATGAGCAGTTCTTC
TRBJ2-2 | TRBV29-1 | - | TRBD1 | CSSRQGDTGELFF | TGCAGCTCAAGACAGGGGGACACCGGGGAGCTGTTTTTT
TRBJ2-7 | TRBV6-5 | - | - | CASSYSKESLSYEQYF | TGTGCCAGCAGTTACTCGAAAGAAAGCCTCTCCTACGAGCAGTACTTC
TRBJ1-2 | TRBV7-8 | - | TRBD1 | CASSSGQGGYGYTF | TGTGCCAGCAGCTCCGGACAGGGAGGCTATGGCTACACCTTC
TRBJ2-1 | TRBV15 | - | TRBD2 | CATSRVRAGVQYNEQFF | TGTGCCACCAGCAGAGTAAGAGCGGGGGTCCAATACAATGAGCAGTTCTTC
TRBJ1-4 | TRBV7-2 | - | - | CASSLEGSGEKLFF | TGTGCCAGCAGCTTAGAGGGGTCAGGGGAAAAACTGTTTTTT
TRBJ2-2 | TRBV29-1 | - | - | CSVGSQGGTGELFF | TGCAGCGTTGGTTCCCAGGGGGGCACCGGGGAGCTGTTTTTT
TRBJ2-3 | TRBV18 | once | - | CATRGPRTPDTQYF | TGTGCCACCCGTGGGCCCCGCACCCCAGATACGCAGTATTTT
TRBJ1-2 | TRBV29-1 | - | - | CSVGDFYGYTF | TGCAGCGTCGGGGATTTCTATGGCTACACCTTC
TRBJ2-7 | TRBV9 | - | - | CASSVWDATYEQYF | TGTGCCAGCAGCGTCTGGGACGCAACCTACGAGCAGTACTTC
TRBJ2-2 | TRBV5-1 | - | - | CASSLAAPGELFF | TGCGCCAGCAGCTTGGCCGCGCCCGGGGAGCTGTTTTTT
TRBJ1-2 | TRBV7-9 | - | - | CASSWAWGDGYTF | TGTGCCAGCAGTTGGGCTTGGGGAGATGGCTACACCTTC
TRBJ1-3 | TRBV3-1/TRBV3-2 | - | TRBD1 | CASSPWTGSLSGNTIYF | TGTGCCAGCAGCCCATGGACAGGGAGCCTCTCTGGAAACACCATATATTTT
TRBJ2-7 | TRBV19 | - | - | CASSEGTTGQYF | TGTGCCAGTTCTGAGGGCACAACAGGGCAGTACTTC
TRBJ2-1 | TRBV5-1 | once | TRBD2 | CASSTGLAGGYNEQFF | TGCGCCAGCAGCACAGGACTAGCGGGGGGCTACAATGAGCAGTTCTTC
TRBJ2-7 | TRBV7-2 | - | - | CASSLGQGVDEQYF | TGTGCCAGCAGCTTAGGCCAGGGCGTCGACGAGCAGTACTTC
TRBJ1-2 | TRBV20-1 | once | TRBD1 | CSATQGEGYTF | TGCAGTGCTACCCAGGGGGAGGGCTACACCTTC
TRBJ1-1 | TRBV19 | - | - | CASSIARDTEAFF | TGTGCCAGTAGTATAGCCCGAGACACTGAAGCTTTCTTT
TRBJ2-7 | TRBV12-2 | - | - | CRRGLAEFSYEQYF | TGTAGAAGGGGGCTAGCGGAATTCTCCTACGAGCAGTACTTC
TRBJ2-3 | TRBV12-3/TRBV12-4 | - | - | CASSFGSTDTQYF | TGTGCCAGCAGTTTTGGTTCCACAGATACGCAGTATTTT